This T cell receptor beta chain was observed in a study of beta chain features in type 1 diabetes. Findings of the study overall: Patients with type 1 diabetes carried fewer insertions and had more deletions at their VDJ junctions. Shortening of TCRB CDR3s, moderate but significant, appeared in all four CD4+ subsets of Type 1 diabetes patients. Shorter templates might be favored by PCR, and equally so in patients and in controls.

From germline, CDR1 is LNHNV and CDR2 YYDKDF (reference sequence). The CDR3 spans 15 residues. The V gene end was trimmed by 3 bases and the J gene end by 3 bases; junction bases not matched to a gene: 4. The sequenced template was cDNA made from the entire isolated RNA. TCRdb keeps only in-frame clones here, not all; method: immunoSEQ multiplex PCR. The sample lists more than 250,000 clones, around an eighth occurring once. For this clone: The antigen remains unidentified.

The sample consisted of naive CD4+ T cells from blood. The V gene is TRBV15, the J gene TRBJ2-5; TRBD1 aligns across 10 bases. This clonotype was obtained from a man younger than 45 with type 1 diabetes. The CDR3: CATSRGGQGKETQYF. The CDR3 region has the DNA TGTGCCACCAGCAGGGGGGGACAGGGGAAAGAGACCCAGTACTTC.